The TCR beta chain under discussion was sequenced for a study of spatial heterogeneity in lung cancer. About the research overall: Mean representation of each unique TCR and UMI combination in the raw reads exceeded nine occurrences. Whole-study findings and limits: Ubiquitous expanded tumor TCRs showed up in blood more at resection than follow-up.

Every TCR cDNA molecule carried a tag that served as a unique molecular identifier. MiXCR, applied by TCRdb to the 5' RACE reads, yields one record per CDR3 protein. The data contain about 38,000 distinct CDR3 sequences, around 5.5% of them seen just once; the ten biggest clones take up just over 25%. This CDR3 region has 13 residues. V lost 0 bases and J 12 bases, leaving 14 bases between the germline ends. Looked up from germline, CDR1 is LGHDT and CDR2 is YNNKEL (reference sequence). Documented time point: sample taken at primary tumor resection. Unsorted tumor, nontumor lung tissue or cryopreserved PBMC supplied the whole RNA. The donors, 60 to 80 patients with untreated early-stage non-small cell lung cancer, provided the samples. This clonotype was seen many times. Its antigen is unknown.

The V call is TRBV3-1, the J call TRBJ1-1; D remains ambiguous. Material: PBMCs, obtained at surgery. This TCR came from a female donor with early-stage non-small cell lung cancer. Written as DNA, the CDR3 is TGTGCCAGCAGCCAAGAGGCCCTGACGAGGACTTTCTTT. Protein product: CASSQEALTRTFF.